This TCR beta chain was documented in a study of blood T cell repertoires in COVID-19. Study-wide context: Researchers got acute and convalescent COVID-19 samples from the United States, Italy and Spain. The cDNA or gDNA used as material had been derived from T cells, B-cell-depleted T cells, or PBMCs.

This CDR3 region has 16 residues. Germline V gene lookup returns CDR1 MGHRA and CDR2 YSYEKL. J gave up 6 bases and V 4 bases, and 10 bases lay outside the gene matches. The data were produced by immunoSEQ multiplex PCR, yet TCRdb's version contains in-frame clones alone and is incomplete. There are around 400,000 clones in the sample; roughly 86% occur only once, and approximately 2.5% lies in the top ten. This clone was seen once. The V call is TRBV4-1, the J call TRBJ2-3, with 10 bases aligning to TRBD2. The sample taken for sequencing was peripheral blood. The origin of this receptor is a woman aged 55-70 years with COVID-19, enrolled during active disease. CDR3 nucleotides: TGCGCCAGCAGCCTGTGGGCTAGCGGGGGCAAGGATACGCAGTATTTT. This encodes CASSLWASGGKDTQYF.